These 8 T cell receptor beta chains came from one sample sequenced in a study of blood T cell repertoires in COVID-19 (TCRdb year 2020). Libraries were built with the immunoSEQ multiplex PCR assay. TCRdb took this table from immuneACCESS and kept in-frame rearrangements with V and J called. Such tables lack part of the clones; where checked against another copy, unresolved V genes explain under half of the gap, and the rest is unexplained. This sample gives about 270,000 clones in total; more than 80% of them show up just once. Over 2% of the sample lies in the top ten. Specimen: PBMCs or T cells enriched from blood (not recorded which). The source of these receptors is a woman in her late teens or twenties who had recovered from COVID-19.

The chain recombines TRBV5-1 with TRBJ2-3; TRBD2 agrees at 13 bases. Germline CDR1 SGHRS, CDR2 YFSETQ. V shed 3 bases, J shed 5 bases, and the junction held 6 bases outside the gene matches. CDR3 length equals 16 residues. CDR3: CASSSMTSGGKDTQYF. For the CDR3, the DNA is TGCGCCAGCAGCTCCATGACTAGCGGGGGGAAAGATACGCAGTATTTT.

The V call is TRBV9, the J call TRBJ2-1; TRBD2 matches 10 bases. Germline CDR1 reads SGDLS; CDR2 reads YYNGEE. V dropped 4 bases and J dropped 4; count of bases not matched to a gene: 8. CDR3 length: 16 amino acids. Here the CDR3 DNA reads TGTGCCAGCAGCATAAGCGGGGGGGCCGGGTACAATGAGCAGTTCTTC. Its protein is CASSISGGAGYNEQFF. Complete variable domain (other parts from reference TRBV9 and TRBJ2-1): DSGVTQTPKHLITATGQRVTLRCSPRSGDLSVYWYQQSLDQGLQFLIQYYNGEERAKGNILERFSAQQFPDLHSELNLSSLELGDSALYFCASSISGGAGYNEQFFGPGTRLTVL.

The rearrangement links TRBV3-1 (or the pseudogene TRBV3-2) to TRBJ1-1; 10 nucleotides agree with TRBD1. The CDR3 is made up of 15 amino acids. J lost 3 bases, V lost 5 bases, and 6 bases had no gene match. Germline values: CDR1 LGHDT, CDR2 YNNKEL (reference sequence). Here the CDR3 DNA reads TGTGCCAGCAGCTCAATAGGGACAGGGGACACTGAAGCTTTCTTT. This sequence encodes CASSSIGTGDTEAFF.

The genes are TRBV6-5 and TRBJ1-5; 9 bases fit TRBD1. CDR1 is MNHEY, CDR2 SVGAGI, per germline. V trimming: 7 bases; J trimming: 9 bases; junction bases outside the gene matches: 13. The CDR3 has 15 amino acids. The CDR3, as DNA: TGTGCCAGCAACCCAGGGGGACAGGGCCTCTGGCCCCAGCATTTT. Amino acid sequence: CASNPGGQGLWPQHF.

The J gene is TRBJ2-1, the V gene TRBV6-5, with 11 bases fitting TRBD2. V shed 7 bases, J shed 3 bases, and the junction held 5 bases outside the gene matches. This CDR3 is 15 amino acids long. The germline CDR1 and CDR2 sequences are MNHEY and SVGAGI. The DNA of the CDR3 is TGTGCCAGCATTCAACTAGCGGGGGACTACAATGAGCAGTTCTTC. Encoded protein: CASIQLAGDYNEQFF.

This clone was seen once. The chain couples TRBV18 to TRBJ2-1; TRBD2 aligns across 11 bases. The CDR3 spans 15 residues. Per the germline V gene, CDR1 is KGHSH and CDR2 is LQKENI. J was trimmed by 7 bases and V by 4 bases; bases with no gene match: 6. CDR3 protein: CASSHLAGGPNEQFF. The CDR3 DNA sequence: TGTGCCAGCTCACACCTAGCGGGGGGTCCAAATGAGCAGTTCTTC. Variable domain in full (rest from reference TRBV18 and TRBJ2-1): NAGVMQNPRHLVRRRGQEARLRCSPMKGHSHVYWYRQLPEEGLKFMVYLQKENIIDESGMPKERFSAEFPKEGPSILRIQQVVRGDSAAYFCASSHLAGGPNEQFFGPGTRLTVL.

CDR3 sequence: CAITGGVNTGELFF. DNA of the CDR3: TGTGCCATCACCGGGGGGGTAAACACCGGGGAGCTGTTTTTT. The V gene is TRBV10-3, the J gene TRBJ2-2, with 8 bases aligning to TRBD2. This CDR3 region has 14 residues. The V gene's germline CDR1 is ENHRY and CDR2 SYGVKD. V shed 7 bases and J 2 bases; nucleotides not matched to a gene: 3.

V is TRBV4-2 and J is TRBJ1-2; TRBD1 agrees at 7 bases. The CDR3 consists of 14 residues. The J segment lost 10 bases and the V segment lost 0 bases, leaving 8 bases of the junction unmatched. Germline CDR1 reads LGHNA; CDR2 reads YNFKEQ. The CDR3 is CASSQDEGAISYTF. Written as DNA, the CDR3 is TGTGCCAGCAGCCAAGATGAGGGGGCCATCTCCTACACCTTC.